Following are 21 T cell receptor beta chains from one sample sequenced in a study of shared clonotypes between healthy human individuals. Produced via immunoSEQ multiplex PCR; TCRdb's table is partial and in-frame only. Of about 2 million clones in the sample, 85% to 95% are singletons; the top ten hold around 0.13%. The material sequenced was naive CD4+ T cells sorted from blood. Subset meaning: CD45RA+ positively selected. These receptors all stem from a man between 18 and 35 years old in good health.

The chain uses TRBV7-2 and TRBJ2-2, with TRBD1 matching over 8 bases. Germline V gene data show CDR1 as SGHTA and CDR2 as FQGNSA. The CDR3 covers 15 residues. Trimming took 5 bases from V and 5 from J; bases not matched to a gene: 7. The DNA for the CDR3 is TGTGCCAGCAGCAAAAGCCAGGGGGCTACCGGGGAGCTGTTTTTT. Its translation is CASSKSQGATGELFF.

The CDR3 loop is CASSAQSLNQPQHF. The CDR3 DNA sequence: TGCGCCAGCAGCGCCCAGTCACTCAATCAGCCCCAGCATTTT. This rearrangement joins TRBV4-1 to TRBJ1-5; D remains unclear. Between the trimmed V and J ends, which lost 5 bases and 3 bases, there was a span of 11 bases. The CDR3 is made up of 14 amino acids. Germline V gene data show CDR1 as MGHRA and CDR2 as YSYEKL.

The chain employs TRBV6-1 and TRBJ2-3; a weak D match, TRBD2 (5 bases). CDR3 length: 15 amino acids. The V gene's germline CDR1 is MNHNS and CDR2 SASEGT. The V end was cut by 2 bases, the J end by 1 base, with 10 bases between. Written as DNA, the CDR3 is TGTGCCAGCAGTGAAAGAGGGTCGGGCACAGATACGCAGTATTTT. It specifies CASSERGSGTDTQYF.

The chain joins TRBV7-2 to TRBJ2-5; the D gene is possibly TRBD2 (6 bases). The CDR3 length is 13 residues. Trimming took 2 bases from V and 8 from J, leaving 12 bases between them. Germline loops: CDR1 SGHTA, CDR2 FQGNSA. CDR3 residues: CASSLTSSATQYF. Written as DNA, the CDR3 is TGTGCCAGCAGCTTAACGTCTAGCGCAACCCAGTACTTC.

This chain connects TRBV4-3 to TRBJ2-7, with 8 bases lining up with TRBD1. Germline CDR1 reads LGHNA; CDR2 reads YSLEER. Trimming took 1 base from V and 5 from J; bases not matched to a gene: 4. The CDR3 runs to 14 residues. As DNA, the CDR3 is TGCGCCAGCAGCCAAGGGACAGGGCGGAACGAGCAGTACTTC. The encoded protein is CASSQGTGRNEQYF.

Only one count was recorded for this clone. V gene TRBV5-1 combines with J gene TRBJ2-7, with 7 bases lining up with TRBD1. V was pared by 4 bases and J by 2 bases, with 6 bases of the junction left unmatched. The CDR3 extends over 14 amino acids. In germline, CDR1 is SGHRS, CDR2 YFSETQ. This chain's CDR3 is CASSTTGRTYEQYF. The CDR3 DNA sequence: TGCGCCAGCAGCACGACAGGGAGAACCTACGAGCAGTACTTC.

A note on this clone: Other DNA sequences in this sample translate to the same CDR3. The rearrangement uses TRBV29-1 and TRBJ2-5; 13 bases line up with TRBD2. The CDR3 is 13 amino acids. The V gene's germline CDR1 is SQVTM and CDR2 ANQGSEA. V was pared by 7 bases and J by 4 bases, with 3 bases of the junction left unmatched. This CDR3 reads CSARLAGGETQYF. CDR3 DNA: TGCAGCGCCAGACTAGCGGGAGGAGAGACCCAGTACTTC.

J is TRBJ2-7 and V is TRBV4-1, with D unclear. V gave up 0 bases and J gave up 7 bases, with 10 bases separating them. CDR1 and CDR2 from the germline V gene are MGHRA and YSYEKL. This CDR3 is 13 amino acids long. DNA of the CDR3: TGCGCCAGCAGCCAAGAGGGGTATCGGGAGCAGTACTTC. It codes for CASSQEGYREQYF.

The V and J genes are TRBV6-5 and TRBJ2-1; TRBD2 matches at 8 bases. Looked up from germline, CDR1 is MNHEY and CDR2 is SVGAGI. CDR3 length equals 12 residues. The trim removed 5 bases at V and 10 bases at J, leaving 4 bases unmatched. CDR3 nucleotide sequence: TGTGCCAGCAGTCCTGGACTAGCCGAGCAGTTCTTC. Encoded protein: CASSPGLAEQFF.

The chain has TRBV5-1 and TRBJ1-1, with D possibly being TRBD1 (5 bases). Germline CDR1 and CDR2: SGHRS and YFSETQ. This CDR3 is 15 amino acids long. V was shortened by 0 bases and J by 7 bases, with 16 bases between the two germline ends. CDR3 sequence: CASSLGGSGTSEAFF. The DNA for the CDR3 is TGCGCCAGCAGCTTGGGCGGATCAGGGACGAGTGAAGCTTTCTTT.

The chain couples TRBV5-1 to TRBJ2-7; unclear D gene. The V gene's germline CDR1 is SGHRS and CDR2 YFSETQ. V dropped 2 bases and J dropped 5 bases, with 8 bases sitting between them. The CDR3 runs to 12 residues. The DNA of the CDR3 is TGCGCCAGCAGCTTTAGTGGGGACGAGCAGTACTTC. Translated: CASSFSGDEQYF. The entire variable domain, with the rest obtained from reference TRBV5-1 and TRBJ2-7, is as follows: KAGVTQTPRYLIKTRGQQVTLSCSPISGHRSVSWYQQTPGQGLQFLFEYFSETQRNKGNFPGRFSGRQFSNSRSEMNVSTLELGDSALYLCASSFSGDEQYFGPGTRLTVT.

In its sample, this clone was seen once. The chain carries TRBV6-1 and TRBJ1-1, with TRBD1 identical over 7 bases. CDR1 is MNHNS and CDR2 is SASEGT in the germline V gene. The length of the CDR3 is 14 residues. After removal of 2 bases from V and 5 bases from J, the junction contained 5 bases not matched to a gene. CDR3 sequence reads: CASSERARGTEAFF. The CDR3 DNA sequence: TGTGCCAGCAGTGAACGAGCCAGGGGGACTGAAGCTTTCTTT.

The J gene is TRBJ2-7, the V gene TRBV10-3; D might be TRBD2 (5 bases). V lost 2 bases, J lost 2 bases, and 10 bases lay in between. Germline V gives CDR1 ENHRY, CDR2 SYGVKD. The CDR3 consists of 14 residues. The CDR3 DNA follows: TGTGCCATCAGTGAGCTAGCAGTCACCTACGAGCAGTACTTC. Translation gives CAISELAVTYEQYF.

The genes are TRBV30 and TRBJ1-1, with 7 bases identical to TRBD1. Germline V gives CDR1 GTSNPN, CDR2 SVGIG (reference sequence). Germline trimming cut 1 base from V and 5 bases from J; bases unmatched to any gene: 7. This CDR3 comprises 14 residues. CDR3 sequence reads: CAWSAGGPKTEAFF. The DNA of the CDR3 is TGTGCCTGGAGTGCAGGGGGTCCCAAGACTGAAGCTTTCTTT.

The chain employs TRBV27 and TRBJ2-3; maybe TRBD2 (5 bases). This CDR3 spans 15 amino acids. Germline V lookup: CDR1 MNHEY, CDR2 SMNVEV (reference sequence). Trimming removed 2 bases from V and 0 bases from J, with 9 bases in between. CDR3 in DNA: TGTGCCAGCAGTTTAGGAGGAATAAGCACAGATACGCAGTATTTT. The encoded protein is CASSLGGISTDTQYF.

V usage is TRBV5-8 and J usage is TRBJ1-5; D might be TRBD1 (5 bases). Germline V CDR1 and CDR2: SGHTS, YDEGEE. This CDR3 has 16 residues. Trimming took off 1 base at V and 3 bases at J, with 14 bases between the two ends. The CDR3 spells CASSLILGVLNQPQHF. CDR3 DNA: TGTGCCAGCAGCTTGATTCTGGGGGTCCTCAATCAGCCCCAGCATTTT.

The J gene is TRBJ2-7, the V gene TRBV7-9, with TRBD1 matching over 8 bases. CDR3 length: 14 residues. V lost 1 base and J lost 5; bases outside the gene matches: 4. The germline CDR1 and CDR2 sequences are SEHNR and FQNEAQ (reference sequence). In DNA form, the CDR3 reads TGTGCCAGCAGCTTAGACAGGGGGGACCACGAGCAGTACTTC. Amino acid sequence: CASSLDRGDHEQYF.

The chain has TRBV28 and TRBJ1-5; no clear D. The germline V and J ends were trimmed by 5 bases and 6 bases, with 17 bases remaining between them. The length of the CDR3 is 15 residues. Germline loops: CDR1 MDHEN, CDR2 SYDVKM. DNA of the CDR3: TGTGCCAGCAGTAAGGGCCGGCACGTTATTCAGCCCCAGCATTTT. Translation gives CASSKGRHVIQPQHF.

CDR3 residues: CASSWQAGGEQYF. In DNA form, the CDR3 reads TGTGCCAGCAGCTGGCAGGCTGGGGGTGAGCAGTACTTC. This rearrangement joins TRBV5-4 to TRBJ2-7; either TRBD1 or TRBD2 may supply D (5 bases each). The V and J ends lost 3 bases and 7 bases respectively, with 14 bases between them. CDR1 is SGHNT and CDR2 is YYREEE in the germline V gene (reference sequence). The CDR3 consists of 13 residues. Using reference TRBV5-4 and TRBJ2-7 for the parts outside the CDR3, the full variable domain is ETGVTQSPTHLIKTRGQQVTLRCSSQSGHNTVSWYQQALGQGPQFIFQYYREEENGRGNFPPRFSGLQFPNYSSELNVNALELDDSALYLCASSWQAGGEQYFGPGTRLTVT.

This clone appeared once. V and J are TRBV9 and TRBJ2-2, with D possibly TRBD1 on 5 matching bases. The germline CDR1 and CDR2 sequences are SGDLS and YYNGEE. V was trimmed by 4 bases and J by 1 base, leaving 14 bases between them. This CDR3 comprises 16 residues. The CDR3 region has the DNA TGTGCCAGCAGCCCCAGGGCCGTGATGAACACCGGGGAGCTGTTTTTT. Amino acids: CASSPRAVMNTGELFF.

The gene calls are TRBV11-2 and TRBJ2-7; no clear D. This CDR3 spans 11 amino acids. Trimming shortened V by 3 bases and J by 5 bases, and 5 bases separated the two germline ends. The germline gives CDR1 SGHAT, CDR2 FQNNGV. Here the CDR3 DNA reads TGTGCCAGCAGCTTGTACAACGAGCAGTACTTC. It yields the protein CASSLYNEQYF.